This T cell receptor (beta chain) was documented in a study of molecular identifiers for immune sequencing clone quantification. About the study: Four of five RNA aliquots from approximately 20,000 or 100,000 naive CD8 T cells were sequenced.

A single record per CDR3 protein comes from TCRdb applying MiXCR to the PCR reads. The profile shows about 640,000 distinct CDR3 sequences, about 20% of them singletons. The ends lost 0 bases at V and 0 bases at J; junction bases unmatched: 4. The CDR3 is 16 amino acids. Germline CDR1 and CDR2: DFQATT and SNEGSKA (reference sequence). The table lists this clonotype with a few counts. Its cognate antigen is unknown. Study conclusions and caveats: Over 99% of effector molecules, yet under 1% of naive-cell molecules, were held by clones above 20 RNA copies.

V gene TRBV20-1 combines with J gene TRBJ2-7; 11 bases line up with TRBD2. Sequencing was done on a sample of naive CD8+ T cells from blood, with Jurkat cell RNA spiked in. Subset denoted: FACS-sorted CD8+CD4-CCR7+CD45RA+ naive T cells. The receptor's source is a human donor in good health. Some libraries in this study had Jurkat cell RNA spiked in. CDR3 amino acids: CSARDLGTSGSYEQYF. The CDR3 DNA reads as TGCAGTGCTAGAGATCTGGGGACTAGCGGCTCCTACGAGCAGTACTTC.